This T cell receptor beta chain was profiled in a study of CD8+ T cells in alopecia areata. Study findings and constraints: Scalp sample sequencing also detects resident alphabeta T cells of normal skin. With patients, TCR sharing proved less clear than in mice, a difference possibly related to HLA.

The CDR3 loop spans 13 amino acids. Germline trimming cut 8 bases from V and 1 base from J; bases unmatched to any gene: 6. Germline CDR1 SQVTM, CDR2 ANQGSEA. cDNA serving as the sequencing template came from extracted, reverse transcribed RNA. Data came from immunoSEQ multiplex PCR; TCRdb stores just in-frame clones and leaves some out. The sample includes hundreds of thousands of clones, roughly two thirds of them seen just once. About this clone itself: The antigen remains undetermined.

Alopecia areata patients had lesional scalp punch biopsies and peripheral blood taken from them. This receptor was taken from a human donor with alopecia areata. This material consisted of CD4+ T cells sorted from blood, taken at week 0. This chain links TRBV29-1 with TRBJ1-1, with 8 bases lining up with TRBD1. CDR3 bases: TGCAGCATCAGGACAGGGTCGAACACTGAAGCTTTCTTT. This translates into CSIRTGSNTEAFF.